This T cell receptor (beta chain) was sequenced during a study of CD8 T cells in ankylosing spondylitis. In the case of this clonotype: Its antigen is unknown.

Study-level results: Disease-linked clones reportedly concentrated significantly in matched ankylosing spondylitis synovial fluid. Reactive arthritis synovial fluid and blood previously showed some of these motif variants. Disease-linked clones were CD8+ and relatively rare in peripheral blood.

Between the trimmed V and J ends, which lost 4 bases and 4 bases, there was a span of 10 bases. CDR3 length: 14 amino acids. Germline V gene sequence: CDR1 LNHDA, CDR2 SQIVND (reference sequence). As the method for making TCR beta libraries, quantitative 5'-RACE with molecular barcodes was used. TCRdb reanalysed the 5' RACE reads using MiXCR and keeps one entry per CDR3 protein. This sample has 150,000 to 200,000 distinct CDR3 sequences, with about 18% found just once. The TCR was taken from a male donor with ankylosing spondylitis or in good health (not recorded which). The sample taken for sequencing was blood, either unsorted or a sorted T cell fraction (not recorded which). The chain couples TRBV19 to TRBJ2-2; D tentatively fits TRBD1 or TRBD2 (5 bases each). The CDR3 region has the DNA TGTGCCAGTAGTACTGGGGCGGGCACCGGGGAGCTGTTTTTT. Translation: CASSTGAGTGELFF.